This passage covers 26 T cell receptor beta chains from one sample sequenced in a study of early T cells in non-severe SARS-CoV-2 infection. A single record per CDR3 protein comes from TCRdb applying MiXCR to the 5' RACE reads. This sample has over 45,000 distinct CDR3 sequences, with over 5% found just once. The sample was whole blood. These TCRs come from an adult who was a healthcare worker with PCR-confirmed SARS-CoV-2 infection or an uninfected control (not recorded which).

The CDR3 bases are TGTGCCAGCAGCTCACAGCTGGACAACTATGGCTACACCTTC. Residues: CASSSQLDNYGYTF. The chain uses TRBV12-3 or TRBV12-4 and TRBJ1-2; no clear D gene. This CDR3 is 14 amino acids long. The V end lost 6 bases, the J end lost 2 bases, and 13 bases lay between the germline ends.

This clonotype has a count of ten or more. The CDR3 DNA reads TGTGCCAGCAGTTTCAGGGAGAACACCGGGGAGCTGTTTTTT. This encodes CASSFRENTGELFF. The chain recombines TRBV27 with TRBJ2-2; perhaps TRBD1 as D (5 bases). The V end lost 3 bases, the J end lost 1 base, and 6 bases lay between the germline ends. The CDR3 extends over 14 amino acids. From germline, CDR1 is MNHEY and CDR2 SMNVEV (reference sequence).

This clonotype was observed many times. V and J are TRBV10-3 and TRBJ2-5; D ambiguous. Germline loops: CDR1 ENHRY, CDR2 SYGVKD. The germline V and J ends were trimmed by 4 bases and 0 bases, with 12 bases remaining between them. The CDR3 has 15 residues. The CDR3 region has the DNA TGTGCCATCAGTGCGGGCAGCCCGTACCAAGAGACCCAGTACTTC. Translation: CAISAGSPYQETQYF.

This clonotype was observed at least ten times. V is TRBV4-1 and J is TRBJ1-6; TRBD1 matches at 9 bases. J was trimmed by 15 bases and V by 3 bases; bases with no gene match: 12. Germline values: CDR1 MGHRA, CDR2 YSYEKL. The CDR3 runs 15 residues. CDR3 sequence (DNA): TGCGCCAGCAGCCACCCCCTAACAGGGGGCAGATTCCTCCACTTT. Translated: CASSHPLTGGRFLHF.

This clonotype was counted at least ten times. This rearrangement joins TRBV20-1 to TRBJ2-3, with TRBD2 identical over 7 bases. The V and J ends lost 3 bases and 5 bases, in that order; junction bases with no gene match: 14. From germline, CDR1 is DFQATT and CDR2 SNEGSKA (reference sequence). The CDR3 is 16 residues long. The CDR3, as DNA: TGCAGTGCTAGGGACCGGCGGGACTACCGGGGAGATACGCAGTATTTT. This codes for CSARDRRDYRGDTQYF.

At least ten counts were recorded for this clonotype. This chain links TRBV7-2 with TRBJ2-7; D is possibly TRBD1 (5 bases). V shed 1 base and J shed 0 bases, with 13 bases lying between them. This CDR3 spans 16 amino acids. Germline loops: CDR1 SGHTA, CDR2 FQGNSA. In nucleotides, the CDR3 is TGTGCCAGCAGCTTAGGTATTGGGGCGAACTCCTACGAGCAGTACTTC. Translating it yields CASSLGIGANSYEQYF.

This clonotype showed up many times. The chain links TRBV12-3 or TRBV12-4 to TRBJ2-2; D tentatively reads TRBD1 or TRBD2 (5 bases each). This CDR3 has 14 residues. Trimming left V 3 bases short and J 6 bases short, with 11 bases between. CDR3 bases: TGTGCCAGCAGTTTTCGGGGCCTTCCCGGGGAGCTGTTTTTT. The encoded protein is CASSFRGLPGELFF.

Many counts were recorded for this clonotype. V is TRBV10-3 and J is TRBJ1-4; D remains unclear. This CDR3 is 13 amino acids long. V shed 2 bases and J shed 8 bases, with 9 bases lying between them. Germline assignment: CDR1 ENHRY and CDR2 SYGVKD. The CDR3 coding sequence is TGTGCCATCAGTGAGACGGGAAGCGAAAAACTGTTTTTT. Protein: CAISETGSEKLFF.

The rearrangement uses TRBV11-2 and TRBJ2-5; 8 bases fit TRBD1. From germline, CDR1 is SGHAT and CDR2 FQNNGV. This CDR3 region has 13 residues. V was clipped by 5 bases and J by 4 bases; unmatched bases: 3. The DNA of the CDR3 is TGTGCCAGCAGCCGGGGACAGGTAGAGACCCAGTACTTC. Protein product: CASSRGQVETQYF.

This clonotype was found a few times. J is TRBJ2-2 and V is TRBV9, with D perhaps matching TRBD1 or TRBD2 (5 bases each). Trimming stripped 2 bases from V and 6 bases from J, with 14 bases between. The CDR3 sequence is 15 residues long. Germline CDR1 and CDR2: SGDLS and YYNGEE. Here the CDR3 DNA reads TGTGCCAGCAGCGTCGCTGGACGGGGCGCCGGGGAGCTGTTTTTT. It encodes CASSVAGRGAGELFF. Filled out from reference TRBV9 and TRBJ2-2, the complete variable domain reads DSGVTQTPKHLITATGQRVTLRCSPRSGDLSVYWYQQSLDQGLQFLIQYYNGEERAKGNILERFSAQQFPDLHSELNLSSLELGDSALYFCASSVAGRGAGELFFGEGSRLTVL.

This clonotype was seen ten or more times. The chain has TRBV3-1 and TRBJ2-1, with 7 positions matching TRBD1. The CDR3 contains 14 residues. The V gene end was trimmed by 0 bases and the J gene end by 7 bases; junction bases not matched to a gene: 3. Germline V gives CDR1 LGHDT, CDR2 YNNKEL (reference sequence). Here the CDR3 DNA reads TGTGCCAGCAGCCAAGACCAGGGGGAGAATGAGCAGTTCTTC. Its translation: CASSQDQGENEQFF.

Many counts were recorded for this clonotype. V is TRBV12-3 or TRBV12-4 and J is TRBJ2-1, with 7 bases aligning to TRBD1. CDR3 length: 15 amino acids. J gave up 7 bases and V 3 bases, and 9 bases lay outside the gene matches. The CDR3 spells CASSLRGGEFNEQFF. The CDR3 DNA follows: TGTGCCAGCAGTTTGAGAGGGGGCGAATTTAATGAGCAGTTCTTC.

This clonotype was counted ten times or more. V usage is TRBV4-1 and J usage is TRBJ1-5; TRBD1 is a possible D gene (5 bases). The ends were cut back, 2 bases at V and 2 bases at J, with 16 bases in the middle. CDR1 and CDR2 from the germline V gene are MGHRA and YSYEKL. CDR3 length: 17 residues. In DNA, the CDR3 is TGCGCCAGCAGCCAAAGCCCGATCTGGGGGGGCAATCAGCCCCAGCATTTT. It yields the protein CASSQSPIWGGNQPQHF.

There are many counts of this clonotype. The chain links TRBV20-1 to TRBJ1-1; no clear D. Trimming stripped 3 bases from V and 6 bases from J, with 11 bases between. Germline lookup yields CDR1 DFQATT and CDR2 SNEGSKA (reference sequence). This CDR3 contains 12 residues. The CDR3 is CSASMEYPEAFF. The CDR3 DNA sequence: TGCAGTGCTAGTATGGAATACCCTGAAGCTTTCTTT.

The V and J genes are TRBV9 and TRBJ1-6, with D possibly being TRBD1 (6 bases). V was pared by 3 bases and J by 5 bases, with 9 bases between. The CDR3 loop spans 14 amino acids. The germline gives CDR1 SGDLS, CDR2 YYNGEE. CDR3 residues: CASSGTADNSPLHF. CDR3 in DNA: TGTGCCAGCAGCGGGACAGCTGATAATTCACCCCTCCACTTT.

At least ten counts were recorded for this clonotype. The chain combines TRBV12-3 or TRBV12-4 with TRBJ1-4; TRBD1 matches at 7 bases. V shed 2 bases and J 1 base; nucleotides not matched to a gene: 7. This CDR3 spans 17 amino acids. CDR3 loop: CASSLLKRQGTNEKLFF. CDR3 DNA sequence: TGTGCCAGCAGTTTACTGAAACGACAGGGAACTAATGAAAAACTGTTTTTT.

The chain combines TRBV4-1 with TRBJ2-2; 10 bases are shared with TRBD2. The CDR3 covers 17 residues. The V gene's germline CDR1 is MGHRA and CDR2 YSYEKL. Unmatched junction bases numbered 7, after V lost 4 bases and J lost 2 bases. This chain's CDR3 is CASSPLGLADNTGELFF. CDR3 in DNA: TGCGCCAGCAGCCCCCTAGGACTAGCGGACAACACCGGGGAGCTGTTTTTT.

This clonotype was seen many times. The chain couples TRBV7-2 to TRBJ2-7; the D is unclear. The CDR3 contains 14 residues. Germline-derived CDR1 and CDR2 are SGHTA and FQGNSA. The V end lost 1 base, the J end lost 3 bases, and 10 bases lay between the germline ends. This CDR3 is CASSLDGSLYEQYF. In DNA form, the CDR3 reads TGTGCCAGCAGCTTAGACGGGTCCCTCTACGAGCAGTACTTC.

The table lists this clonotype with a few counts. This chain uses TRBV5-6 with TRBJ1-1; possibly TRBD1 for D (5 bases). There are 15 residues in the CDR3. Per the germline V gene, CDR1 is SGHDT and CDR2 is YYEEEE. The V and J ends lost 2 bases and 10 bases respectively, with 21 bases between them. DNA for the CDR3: TGTGCCAGCAGCTTTTTCCGTTCGGGACCTCGTGGAGCTTTCTTT. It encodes CASSFFRSGPRGAFF.

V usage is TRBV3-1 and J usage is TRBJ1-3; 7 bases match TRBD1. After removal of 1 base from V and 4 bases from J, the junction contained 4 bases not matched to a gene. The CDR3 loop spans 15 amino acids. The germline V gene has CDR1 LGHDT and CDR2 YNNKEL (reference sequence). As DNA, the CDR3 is TGTGCCAGCAGCCAAGCCGGGACAGAAGGAAACACCATATATTTT. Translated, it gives CASSQAGTEGNTIYF.

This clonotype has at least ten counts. Here the CDR3 reads CASSETGNTEAFF. CDR3 nucleotide sequence: TGTGCCAGCAGTGAAACAGGAAACACTGAAGCTTTCTTT. The rearrangement links TRBV2 to TRBJ1-1; TRBD1 is a possible D gene (5 bases). CDR1 SNHLY and CDR2 FYNNEI come from the germline V gene. V lost 2 bases, J lost 2 bases, and 6 bases lay in between. This CDR3 is built from 13 residues.

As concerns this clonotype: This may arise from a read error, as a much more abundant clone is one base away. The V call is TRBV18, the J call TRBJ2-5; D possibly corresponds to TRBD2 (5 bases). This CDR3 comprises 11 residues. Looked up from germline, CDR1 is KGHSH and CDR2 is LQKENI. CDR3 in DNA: TGTGCCGGCTCACCGGGGGAGACCCAGTACTTC. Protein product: CAGSPGETQYF.

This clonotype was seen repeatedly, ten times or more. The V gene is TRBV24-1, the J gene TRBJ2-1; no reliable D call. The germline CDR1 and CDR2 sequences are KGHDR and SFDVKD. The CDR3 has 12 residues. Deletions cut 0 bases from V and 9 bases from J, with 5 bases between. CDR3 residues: CATSDLRSEQFF. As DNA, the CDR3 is TGTGCCACCAGTGATTTGCGAAGTGAGCAGTTCTTC.

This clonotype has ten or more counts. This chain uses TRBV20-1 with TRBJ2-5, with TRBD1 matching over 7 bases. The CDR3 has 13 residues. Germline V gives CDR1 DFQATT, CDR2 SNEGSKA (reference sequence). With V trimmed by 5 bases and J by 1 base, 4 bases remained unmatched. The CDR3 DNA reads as TGCAGTGCTGGACCAGGGGGCCAAGAGACCCAGTACTTC. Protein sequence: CSAGPGGQETQYF.

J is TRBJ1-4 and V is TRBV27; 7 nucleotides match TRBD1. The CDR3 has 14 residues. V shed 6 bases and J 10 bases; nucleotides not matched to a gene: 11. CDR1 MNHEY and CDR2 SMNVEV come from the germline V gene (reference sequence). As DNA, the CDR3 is TGTGCCAGCAGACCAGGGGGAGTACTAGGAAAACTGTTTTTT. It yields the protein CASRPGGVLGKLFF. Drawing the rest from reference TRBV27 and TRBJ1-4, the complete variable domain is EAQVTQNPRYLITVTGKKLTVTCSQNMNHEYMSWYRQDPGLGLRQIYYSMNVEVTDKGDVPEGYKVSRKEKRNFPLILESPSPNQTSLYFCASRPGGVLGKLFFGSGTQLSVL.

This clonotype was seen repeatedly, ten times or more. CDR3 sequence reads: CASIRIGRGSYNEQFF. The DNA of the CDR3 is TGTGCCAGCATCCGGATCGGGAGGGGTTCCTACAATGAGCAGTTCTTC. This chain joins TRBV11-2 and TRBJ2-1; 8 bases fit TRBD2. CDR3 length equals 16 residues. The germline V gene encodes CDR1 SGHAT and CDR2 FQNNGV. V gave up 7 bases and J gave up 1 base; unmatched junction bases: 9.